These 17 T cell receptor beta chains originate from one sample sequenced in a study of T-cell reconstitution after alpha-beta-depleted transplantation in children. Unique molecular identifiers tagged the TCRbeta library. One entry per CDR3 protein results from TCRdb running MiXCR on the PCR reads. The repertoire holds 440,000 or so distinct CDR3 sequences, with over 40% as singletons. The sequenced sample was PBMCs, obtained before TCRalphabeta/CD19-depleted stem cell transplant. These receptors were taken from a girl aged 2 to 10 with aplastic anemia, due to receive a stem cell transplant.

This rearrangement joins TRBV5-1 to TRBJ2-1, with D tentatively TRBD1 (6 bases). The CDR3 has 16 residues. Per the germline V gene, CDR1 is SGHRS and CDR2 is YFSETQ. V was trimmed by 3 bases and J by 5 bases, leaving 18 bases between them. The CDR3 sequence is CASSSALGALDNEQFF. CDR3 nucleotides: TGCGCCAGCAGCTCCGCCTTGGGGGCATTAGACAATGAGCAGTTCTTC.

This chain joins TRBV29-1 and TRBJ2-1, with D possibly matching TRBD2 (6 bases). There are 13 residues in the CDR3. Germline V gene sequence: CDR1 SQVTM, CDR2 ANQGSEA. Trimming removed 3 bases at V and 2 bases at J, with 8 bases between. CDR3 loop: CSVDGTAYNEQFF. CDR3 coding DNA: TGCAGCGTTGATGGGACTGCCTACAATGAGCAGTTCTTC.

This chain uses TRBV6-5 with TRBJ1-1; D is unresolved. Between the trimmed V and J ends, which lost 7 bases and 3 bases, there was a span of 15 bases. The germline gives CDR1 MNHEY, CDR2 SVGAGI. This CDR3 is built from 14 residues. DNA for the CDR3: TGTGCCAGCACTGTTACGATAGGGTACACTGAAGCTTTCTTT. The encoded protein is CASTVTIGYTEAFF.

The gene calls are TRBV12-3 or TRBV12-4 and TRBJ2-1, with 13 bases aligning to TRBD2. This CDR3 has 12 residues. J lost 12 bases, V lost 5 bases, and 1 base had no gene match. The CDR3: CASSRTSGGQFF. The CDR3 DNA reads TGTGCCAGCAGTAGGACTAGCGGGGGGCAGTTCTTC.

The genes are TRBV7-2 and TRBJ2-1; 9 bases are a match to TRBD2. Germline-derived CDR1 and CDR2 are SGHTA and FQGNSA. With 5 bases clipped from V and 4 bases from J, the junction kept 9 bases outside the gene matches. The CDR3 runs 16 residues. Written as DNA, the CDR3 is TGTGCCAGCAGCCACCCACCCAGCGGGAGGTACAATGAGCAGTTCTTC. Its translation: CASSHPPSGRYNEQFF.

This clonotype occurred once. This chain links TRBV5-5 with TRBJ1-1, with unresolved D. This CDR3 is built from 16 residues. The germline V and J ends were trimmed by 3 bases and 2 bases, with 17 bases remaining between them. Germline V CDR1 and CDR2: SGHKS, YYEKEE (reference sequence). DNA of the CDR3: TGTGCCAGCAGCTCGCGGGTCCAACTATTTAACACTGAAGCTTTCTTT. Its protein is CASSSRVQLFNTEAFF.

This CDR3 reads CASSRRQGTTYEQYF. CDR3 nucleotide sequence: TGTGCCAGCAGCCGTAGACAGGGGACTACCTACGAGCAGTACTTC. V gene TRBV12-3 or TRBV12-4 combines with J gene TRBJ2-7; D possibly corresponds to TRBD1 (8 bases). V lost 6 bases and J 2 bases, leaving 17 bases between the germline ends. The CDR3 totals 15 residues.

The gene calls are TRBV18 and TRBJ2-7; TRBD2 matches 8 bases. Unmatched junction bases numbered 10, after V lost 3 bases and J lost 6 bases. The CDR3 has 15 residues. Germline CDR1 is KGHSH and CDR2 is LQKENI. The CDR3 here is CASSPESGRTLEQYF. The CDR3 DNA sequence: TGTGCCAGCTCACCCGAGAGCGGGAGAACGCTCGAGCAGTACTTC.

This clonotype appeared many times. The gene calls are TRBV3-1 and TRBJ2-2, with unresolved D. The CDR3 sequence is 18 residues long. Trimming pared 0 bases from V and 3 bases from J, leaving 17 bases between. Germline CDR1 is LGHDT and CDR2 is YNNKEL (reference sequence). CDR3 bases: TGTGCCAGCAGCCAAGATCTCCCCACGTTCGTCTACACCGGGGAGCTGTTTTTT. This codes for CASSQDLPTFVYTGELFF.

The chain is built from TRBV19 and TRBJ2-5, with 7 bases fitting TRBD1. The CDR3 has 15 amino acids. The junction had 6 bases not matched to a gene; V was cut back by 4 bases and J by 1 base. CDR1 is LNHDA and CDR2 is SQIVND in the germline V gene (reference sequence). The CDR3 here is CASSTGQVFQETQYF. In DNA form, the CDR3 reads TGTGCCAGTAGTACAGGACAGGTGTTCCAAGAGACCCAGTACTTC.

This chain links TRBV20-1 with TRBJ2-5, with TRBD2 identical over 7 bases. The V gene's germline CDR1 is DFQATT and CDR2 SNEGSKA (reference sequence). J was trimmed by 4 bases and V by 3 bases; bases with no gene match: 11. The length of the CDR3 is 15 residues. CDR3 coding DNA: TGCAGTGCTAGGACCTCGACGGGAGGTTCAGAGACCCAGTACTTC. This gives the protein CSARTSTGGSETQYF.

J is TRBJ2-3 and V is TRBV9; 8 nucleotides align to TRBD2. The V gene's germline CDR1 is SGDLS and CDR2 YYNGEE. The CDR3 length is 16 residues. Unmatched junction bases numbered 8, after V lost 3 bases and J lost 2 bases. The CDR3 reads CASSEGTSGTTDTQYF. The CDR3 DNA is TGTGCCAGCAGCGAAGGTACTAGCGGAACCACAGATACGCAGTATTTT.

This clonotype has a handful of counts. The chain combines TRBV28 with TRBJ1-1; D is possibly TRBD1 (6 bases). The CDR3 is 13 residues long. V gave up 8 bases and J gave up 3 bases, with 13 bases separating them. The germline gives CDR1 MDHEN, CDR2 SYDVKM. The CDR3 protein is CASGRGSDTEAFF. The CDR3 coding sequence is TGTGCCAGCGGCAGGGGTAGCGACACTGAAGCTTTCTTT.

The gene calls are TRBV6-1 and TRBJ1-3; the D is unclear. Looked up from germline, CDR1 is MNHNS and CDR2 is SASEGT. The CDR3 length is 14 residues. Trimming took 0 bases from V and 0 from J, leaving 3 bases between them. The chain's CDR3 is CASSEANSGNTIYF. The CDR3 region has the DNA TGTGCCAGCAGTGAAGCCAACTCTGGAAACACCATATATTTT.

The rearrangement joins TRBV5-5 to TRBJ1-2; no firm D call. Germline lookup yields CDR1 SGHKS and CDR2 YYEKEE (reference sequence). The CDR3 runs to 15 residues. V lost 4 bases to trimming and J lost 5 bases, with 18 bases between them. The CDR3: CASSLGGAVGYGYTF. The DNA for the CDR3 is TGTGCCAGCAGCCTGGGAGGAGCCGTAGGGTATGGCTACACCTTC.

The V call is TRBV29-1, the J call TRBJ2-3; D unresolved. Germline assignment: CDR1 SQVTM and CDR2 ANQGSEA. The CDR3 runs 8 residues. Trimming left V 5 bases short and J 7 bases short, with 1 base between. The CDR3 bases are TGCAGCGTTCATACGCAGTATTTT. Protein sequence: CSVHTQYF.

This clonotype was seen more than once but under ten times. The rearrangement uses TRBV18 and TRBJ2-1, with a tentative D call TRBD2 (6 bases). The CDR3 covers 16 residues. V lost 1 base to trimming and J lost 4 bases, with 14 bases between them. CDR1 and CDR2 from the germline V gene are KGHSH and LQKENI. CDR3 sequence (DNA): TGTGCCAGCTCACCACAAACTAGCCAACTGTACAATGAGCAGTTCTTC. It specifies CASSPQTSQLYNEQFF.